This TCR beta chain comes out of a study of cytomegalovirus exposure and HLA in healthy donors. From germline, CDR1 is LNHDA and CDR2 SQIVND (reference sequence). This CDR3 region has 18 residues. V trimming: 4 bases; J trimming: 5 bases; junction bases outside the gene matches: 13. PCR used 60 Vbeta primers and 13 Jbeta primers. Sequencing was performed with immunoSEQ multiplex PCR; in TCRdb, only in-frame clones are kept and a portion is missing. This table holds roughly 170,000 clones, roughly 80% found once. Specimen: PBMCs. The chain combines TRBV19 with TRBJ2-2; 10 nucleotides agree with TRBD1. The TCR sequence derives from a man aged 25-40 years in good health and CMV-seropositive. This CDR3 is CASSTTGQGGFRTGELFF. The CDR3 region has the DNA TGTGCCAGTAGTACGACCGGACAGGGGGGGTTCAGGACCGGGGAGCTGTTTTTT.